This is a list of T cell receptor beta chains from one sample in a study of cytomegalovirus exposure and HLA in healthy donors. This table comes from immunoSEQ multiplex PCR, and its TCRdb copy is limited to in-frame clones, with some not included. The sample lists about 160,000 clones, about 80% seen once, with roughly 3.7% in the top ten. Material: PBMCs. The receptors were gathered from a man aged 30 to 39 in good health and CMV-seropositive. CDR3s include the opening cysteine and the closing phenylalanine or tryptophan. A D gene is named only where the DNA matches it firmly. Some rows mark clone size as missing; the rest say once, few, many or name a class of expanded clone.

TRBJ2-1 17 TRBD2 . TRBV5-6 CASSLGYSGGIRHEQFF TGTGCCAGCAGCTTAGGATATAGCGGGGGGATCAGGCATGAGCAGTTCTTC
TRBJ1-1 16 . . TRBV5-1 CASSLADGGDRTEAFF TGCGCCAGCAGCTTGGCTGACGGAGGGGATCGGACTGAAGCTTTCTTT
TRBJ2-7 23 TRBD2 . TRBV27 CASSFLNGGAQQRTGRASYEQYF TGTGCCAGCAGTTTTCTGAACGGGGGGGCGCAACAAAGAACAGGGCGGGCCTCCTACGAGCAGTACTTC
TRBJ1-1 13 TRBD1 once TRBV27 CASSFRGLTEAFF TGTGCCAGCAGTTTTAGGGGGCTTACTGAAGCTTTCTTT
TRBJ1-5 14 . once TRBV19 CASTSGVSNQPQHF TGTGCCAGTACCTCAGGGGTTAGCAATCAGCCCCAGCATTTT
TRBJ1-1 13 TRBD1 . TRBV10-2 CASSVEGATEAFF TGCGCCAGCTCGGTGGAGGGGGCCACTGAAGCTTTCTTT
TRBJ2-1 16 TRBD1 . TRBV6-6 CASRETGVYSYNEQFF TGTGCCAGCAGAGAGACAGGGGTCTACTCCTACAATGAGCAGTTCTTC
TRBJ2-7 15 . . TRBV6-1 CASSGADSDSYEQYF TGTGCCAGCTCCGGGGCGGACAGCGACTCCTACGAGCAGTACTTC
TRBJ1-1 15 TRBD1 . TRBV15 CATSREPGGDTEAFF TGTGCCACCAGCAGAGAGCCAGGGGGTGACACTGAAGCTTTCTTT
TRBJ1-3 16 . . TRBV14 CASSQGLFTSGNTIYF TGTGCCAGCAGCCAGGGACTTTTTACCTCTGGAAACACCATATATTTT
TRBJ2-2 14 . . TRBV12-1 CASSSQGYTGELFF TGTGCCAGCAGCTCGCAGGGGTACACCGGGGAGCTGTTTTTT
TRBJ2-2 14 . . TRBV28 CASSLPRPAGELFF TGTGCCAGCAGTTTACCTAGGCCCGCCGGGGAGCTGTTTTTT
TRBJ1-1 15 . . TRBV7-9 CASSLDRDTLPEAFF TGTGCCAGCAGCTTAGACCGGGACACACTTCCTGAAGCTTTCTTT
TRBJ2-3 15 TRBD2 . TRBV11-2 CASSLGGGATDTQYF TGTGCCAGCAGCTTAGGCGGGGGGGCTACAGATACGCAGTATTTT
TRBJ2-1 15 TRBD2 . TRBV6-4 CASSLTSGGPNEQFF TGTGCCAGCAGCCTGACTAGCGGGGGGCCTAATGAGCAGTTCTTC
TRBJ2-3 14 . . TRBV4-1 CASSQEGGADTQYF TGCGCCAGCAGCCAAGAAGGCGGTGCAGATACGCAGTATTTT
TRBJ2-1 16 TRBD2 . TRBV5-4 CASSSRTSGGYNEQFF TGTGCCAGCAGCTCGCGAACTAGCGGGGGGTACAATGAGCAGTTCTTC
TRBJ2-7 15 TRBD1 . TRBV11-1 CASSLHRGRIYEQYF TGTGCCAGCAGCCTCCACAGGGGGCGCATCTACGAGCAGTACTTC
TRBJ1-5 15 TRBD1 . TRBV7-2 CASSWDRGPNQPQHF TGTGCCAGCAGCTGGGACAGGGGGCCTAATCAGCCCCAGCATTTT
TRBJ2-3 16 TRBD1 . TRBV7-9 CASSPRDSLSTDTQYF TGTGCCAGCAGCCCCAGGGACAGCCTTAGCACAGATACGCAGTATTTT
TRBJ1-1 14 . few TRBV4-1 CASSQAQGYTEAFF TGCGCCAGCAGCCAAGCACAGGGATATACTGAAGCTTTCTTT
TRBJ2-3 16 . . TRBV21-1 CASTPRAGVTTDTQYF TGTGCCAGCACCCCCAGGGCGGGGGTGACCACAGATACGCAGTATTTT
TRBJ2-1 15 TRBD2 . TRBV28 CASSLWGGGRDEQFF TGTGCCAGCAGTTTATGGGGCGGGGGAAGGGATGAGCAGTTCTTC
TRBJ2-7 15 . . TRBV10-3 CAISESLTISYEQYF TGTGCCATCAGTGAGTCACTGACAATTTCCTACGAGCAGTACTTC
TRBJ1-2 15 TRBD1 . TRBV7-8 CASSSMGQGAYGYTF TGTGCCAGCAGCTCCATGGGACAGGGGGCTTATGGCTACACCTTC
TRBJ1-1 14 . . TRBV7-6 CASSLGTTNTEAFF TGTGCCAGCAGCTTAGGTACCACAAACACTGAAGCTTTCTTT
TRBJ2-5 13 . . TRBV6-1 CASLLRGQETQYF TGTGCCAGCCTTTTACGGGGGCAAGAGACCCAGTACTTC
TRBJ2-5 13 . once TRBV5-1 CASSVLSQETQYF TGCGCCAGCAGTGTGTTATCCCAAGAGACCCAGTACTTC
TRBJ1-1 14 TRBD1 . TRBV19 CASSNRGLGTEAFF TGTGCCAGTAGCAACAGGGGGCTGGGCACTGAAGCTTTCTTT
TRBJ2-7 13 . . TRBV6-5 CASSRQGNYEQYF TGTGCCAGCAGCCGGCAGGGCAACTACGAGCAGTACTTC
TRBJ1-4 17 . . TRBV14 CASSQGIRALTNEKLFF TGTGCCAGCAGCCAAGGTATCAGGGCGTTGACTAATGAAAAACTGTTTTTT
TRBJ2-5 15 . . TRBV2 CATNWGLGLLETQYF TGTGCCACGAATTGGGGGCTAGGTCTCCTAGAGACCCAGTACTTC
TRBJ2-5 12 . . TRBV29-1 CSPQDQGETQYF TGCAGCCCCCAGGACCAGGGGGAGACCCAGTACTTC
TRBJ2-7 15 . . TRBV4-1 CASSQEAGDAMEQYF TGCGCCAGCAGTCAAGAGGCAGGGGATGCGATGGAGCAGTACTTC
TRBJ2-7 15 TRBD1 . TRBV7-2 CASSFPDRGLFEQYF TGTGCCAGCAGCTTCCCGGACAGGGGGCTATTTGAGCAGTACTTC
TRBJ2-2 15 . . TRBV10-3 CAISEVSGNTGELFF TGTGCCATCAGTGAGGTTAGCGGGAACACCGGGGAGCTGTTTTTT
TRBJ2-3 14 . . TRBV7-2 CASSLVGGQDTQYF TGTGCCAGCAGCTTAGTAGGGGGTCAAGATACGCAGTATTTT
TRBJ2-3 15 . . TRBV7-3 CASSLPHSETDTQYF TGTGCCAGCAGCTTACCACATTCGGAGACAGATACGCAGTATTTT
TRBJ1-4 12 . few TRBV4-1 CASSQAGTRLFF TGCGCCAGCAGCCAAGCTGGCACCCGACTGTTTTTT
TRBJ1-6 15 . . TRBV27 CASSLAGVDNSPLHF TGTGCCAGCAGTTTAGCAGGGGTCGATAATTCACCCCTCCACTTT
TRBJ1-6 17 . once TRBV5-4 CASSLDGATSYNSPLHF TGTGCCAGCAGCTTGGATGGGGCCACCTCCTATAATTCACCCCTCCACTTT
TRBJ1-5 12 . . TRBV7-9 CASSSFNQPQHF TGTGCCAGCAGCTCATTCAATCAGCCCCAGCATTTT
TRBJ1-4 14 . . TRBV5-1 CASSDERGDEKLFF TGCGCCAGCAGCGACGAAAGGGGTGATGAAAAACTGTTTTTT
TRBJ1-4 18 . . TRBV6-1 CASSEEGEYTATNEKLFF TGTGCCAGCAGTGAAGAGGGGGAGTATACTGCAACTAATGAAAAACTGTTTTTT
TRBJ1-1 13 . . TRBV5-1 CASSLNSNTEAFF TGCGCCAGCAGCTTGAATAGTAACACTGAAGCTTTCTTT
TRBJ2-3 14 TRBD2 . TRBV9 CASSGAGATDTQYF TGTGCCAGCAGCGGAGCGGGGGCCACAGATACGCAGTATTTT
TRBJ1-2 14 . . TRBV29-1 CSVGGGQTLYGYTF TGCAGCGTTGGCGGAGGACAGACCCTCTATGGCTACACCTTC
TRBJ2-3 17 TRBD2 . TRBV11-1 CASSFGVVAGGTDTQYF TGTGCCAGCAGCTTTGGTGTGGTAGCGGGGGGCACAGATACGCAGTATTTT
TRBJ1-1 13 . . TRBV11-3 CASSSTWNTEAFF TGTGCCAGCAGCTCCACATGGAACACTGAAGCTTTCTTT
TRBJ2-5 15 TRBD1 . TRBV13 CASSSGQGTQETQYF TGTGCCAGCAGCTCAGGACAGGGAACCCAAGAGACCCAGTACTTC
TRBJ1-6 14 TRBD1 few TRBV5-1 CASSTGTGDTPLHF TGCGCCAGCAGCACCGGGACAGGTGACACACCCCTCCACTTT